This entry features one T cell receptor (beta chain) sequence. This sample was taken from a study of T cell changes during pregnancy in multiple sclerosis. The CDR3 consists of 15 residues. Germline CDR1 and CDR2: KGHSY and FQNENV. Between the trimmed V and J ends, which lost 4 bases and 5 bases, there was a span of 15 bases. The assay was immunoSEQ multiplex PCR, and TCRdb's table has in-frame clones only and misses some. The sample lists 45,000 to 60,000 clones; about 90% were seen once. The chain links TRBV16 to TRBJ1-3; D perhaps matches TRBD1 (6 bases). The sequencing used CD4+ T cells from peripheral blood mononuclear cells, collected after pregnancy. The clonotype comes from a female donor in good health, enrolled as a control in a pregnancy study. Here the CDR3 reads CASSPRGDTRNTIYF. CDR3 in DNA: TGTGCCAGCAGCCCGCGTGGGGACACGCGAAACACCATATATTTT.